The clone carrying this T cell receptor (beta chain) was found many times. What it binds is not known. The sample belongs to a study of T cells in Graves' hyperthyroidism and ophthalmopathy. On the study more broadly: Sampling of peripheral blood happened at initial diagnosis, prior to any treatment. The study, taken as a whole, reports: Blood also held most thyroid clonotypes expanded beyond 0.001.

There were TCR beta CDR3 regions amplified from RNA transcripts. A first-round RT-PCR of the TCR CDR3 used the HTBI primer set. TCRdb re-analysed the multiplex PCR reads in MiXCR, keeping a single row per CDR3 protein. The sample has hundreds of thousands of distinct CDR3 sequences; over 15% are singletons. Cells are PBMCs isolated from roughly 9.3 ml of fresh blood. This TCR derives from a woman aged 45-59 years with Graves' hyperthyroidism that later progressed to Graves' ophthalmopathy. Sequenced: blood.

The CDR3 protein is CASATGTGRNTGELFF. As DNA, the CDR3 is TGTGCTAGTGCTACCGGGACAGGGAGAAACACCGGGGAGCTGTTTTTT. The chain links TRBV12-5 to TRBJ2-2; 9 nucleotides line up with TRBD1. The germline V gene has CDR1 LGHNT and CDR2 FRNRAP. The CDR3 consists of 16 residues. Unmatched junction bases numbered 8, after V lost 7 bases and J lost 2 bases.